This TCR beta chain appears in the sequencing data of a study of blood T cell repertoires in COVID-19. Study-wide background: T cells, B-cell-depleted T cells, or PBMCs provided the cDNA or gDNA that served as material.

In the original workflow: Researchers report that nucleated cell counts were estimated from reference gene primer amplification. The protocol was immunoSEQ multiplex PCR, while the TCRdb copy is restricted to in-frame clones and leaves out a portion. V and J calls plus clone size are reproduced from that table; the DNA served to infer D and trimming. The data show fewer than 250,000 clones, around four fifths seen once. The germline gives CDR1 SGHNT, CDR2 YYREEE (reference sequence). The CDR3 is made up of 15 amino acids. The ends lost 4 bases at V and 10 bases at J; junction bases unmatched: 11. The sequence was collected from a man aged 60 to 75 with COVID-19, enrolled during active disease. The specimen sequenced was peripheral blood. The chain couples TRBV5-4 to TRBJ2-1; the match to TRBD2 covers 10 bases. DNA of the CDR3: TGTGCCAGCAGCCCCGGGACTAGCGCTGGCCTGGAGCAGTTCTTC. Encoded protein: CASSPGTSAGLEQFF.